What follows are 18 T cell receptor beta chains derived from one specimen sequenced in a study of identical twins (dated by TCRdb to about 2016). The protocol used for the library was 5' RACE. TCRdb lists the instrument as Illumina HiSeq 2000. TCRdb trimmed the raw reads at Q25, called clones with MiXCR and kept productive beta chains. Rows with a matching CDR3 protein are joined into one entry that keeps the most common DNA and genes. This sample has 500,000 or so distinct CDR3 sequences in its table, and less than 25% of those were observed once. The ten most abundant clones make up 0.75% to 0.95% of the sample. The same sample was also used in a study of T cells expressing NK-cell markers.

Material: CD4+ T cells sorted from blood. The receptors were gathered from a young woman in good health.

V and J are TRBV7-9 and TRBJ1-1; D call uncertain. The length of the CDR3 is 14 residues. V shed 5 bases and J shed 3 bases, with 13 bases lying between them. The germline V gene encodes CDR1 SEHNR and CDR2 FQNEAQ (reference sequence). The DNA for the CDR3 is TGTGCCAGCAGCCCCGTGGGAGAGGACACTGAAGCTTTCTTT. Translating it yields CASSPVGEDTEAFF. The full variable domain, its missing parts supplied by reference TRBV7-9 and TRBJ1-1, is DTGVSQNPRHKITKRGQNVTFRCDPISEHNRLYWYRQTLGQGPEFLTYFQNEAQLEKSRLLSDRFSAERPKGSFSTLEIQRTEQGDSAMYLCASSPVGEDTEAFFGQGTRLTVV.

The chain couples TRBV6-5 to TRBJ1-5; 10 positions agree with TRBD1. The CDR3 spans 15 residues. Germline assignment: CDR1 MNHEY and CDR2 SVGAGI. J gave up 11 bases and V 2 bases, and 9 bases lay outside the gene matches. The CDR3 DNA sequence: TGTGCCAGCAGTTACAGGACAGGGGGGGCAGTGACCCAGCATTTT. Amino acid sequence: CASSYRTGGAVTQHF.

The chain carries TRBV6-1 and TRBJ2-7; 7 bases are shared with TRBD1. This CDR3 contains 16 residues. The V gene end was trimmed by 6 bases and the J gene end by 0 bases; junction bases not matched to a gene: 11. CDR1 and CDR2 (germline): MNHNS, SASEGT. CDR3 region: CASRRDGTALSYEQYF. CDR3 coding DNA: TGTGCCAGCAGGCGAGACGGGACAGCCCTCTCCTACGAGCAGTACTTC.

This clonotype was seen a few times. The chain is built from TRBV20-1 and TRBJ2-3; 10 nucleotides align to TRBD2. The CDR3 runs 13 residues. CDR1 DFQATT and CDR2 SNEGSKA come from the germline V gene (reference sequence). Unmatched junction bases numbered 3, after V lost 7 bases and J lost 2 bases. This CDR3 reads CSGLAGLTDTQYF. The CDR3 bases are TGCAGTGGACTAGCGGGCCTCACAGATACGCAGTATTTT.

This clonotype has a handful of counts. This chain links TRBV9 with TRBJ2-7; TRBD2 matches at 10 bases. Germline trimming cut 3 bases from V and 4 bases from J; bases unmatched to any gene: 7. Germline values: CDR1 SGDLS, CDR2 YYNGEE. The length of the CDR3 is 15 residues. CDR3 residues: CASSATSGTDYEQYF. The CDR3 DNA sequence: TGTGCCAGCAGCGCTACTAGCGGGACAGATTACGAGCAGTACTTC.

The chain combines TRBV10-2 with TRBJ2-3; D not certain. This CDR3 has 14 residues. Germline CDR1 and CDR2: WSHSY and SAAADI. V shed 0 bases and J shed 5 bases, with 9 bases lying between them. The CDR3 is CASSESSRGDTQYF. The CDR3 DNA sequence: TGCGCCAGCAGTGAGTCGAGTCGAGGAGATACGCAGTATTTT.

This clonotype turned up a few times. The chain uses TRBV20-1 and TRBJ1-6; D gene uncertain. This CDR3 contains 14 residues. V dropped 2 bases and J dropped 6 bases, with 11 bases sitting between them. Germline V gives CDR1 DFQATT, CDR2 SNEGSKA (reference sequence). CDR3 sequence reads: CSARYGQFNSPLHF. As DNA, the CDR3 is TGCAGTGCTAGATACGGGCAGTTTAATTCACCCCTCCACTTT.

The sample holds a few counts of this clonotype. V usage is TRBV15 and J usage is TRBJ2-7, with 7 nucleotides matching TRBD1. Germline V gene lookup returns CDR1 LNHNV and CDR2 YYDKDF (reference sequence). The junction had 2 bases not matched to a gene; V was cut back by 3 bases and J by 0 bases. This CDR3 has 14 amino acids. The CDR3 is CATSSDRASYEQYF. As DNA, the CDR3 is TGTGCCACCAGCAGTGACAGGGCCTCCTACGAGCAGTACTTC. The full variable domain, rest sourced from reference TRBV15 and TRBJ2-7, is DAMVIQNPRYQVTQFGKPVTLSCSQTLNHNVMYWYQQKSSQAPKLLFHYYDKDFNNEADTPDNFQSRRPNTSFCFLDIRSPGLGDTAMYLCATSSDRASYEQYFGPGTRLTVT.

This chain connects TRBV18 to TRBJ2-7; 8 positions match TRBD1. V gave up 3 bases and J gave up 1 base; unmatched junction bases: 2. The CDR3 has 14 amino acids. Germline V gene data show CDR1 as KGHSH and CDR2 as LQKENI. CDR3 coding DNA: TGTGCCAGCTCACCGGGACAGGTATCCTACGAGCAGTACTTC. It specifies CASSPGQVSYEQYF.

This clonotype was counted between two and nine times. This chain links TRBV20-1 with TRBJ2-5, with 11 nucleotides matching TRBD1. The CDR3 sequence is 14 residues long. The germline V gene encodes CDR1 DFQATT and CDR2 SNEGSKA (reference sequence). After removal of 6 bases from V and 5 bases from J, the junction contained 8 bases not matched to a gene. The CDR3: CSARTGGAGETQYF. The CDR3, as DNA: TGCAGTGCCAGGACAGGGGGCGCGGGGGAGACCCAGTACTTC.

This clonotype was counted only a few times. The chain is built from TRBV20-1 and TRBJ2-1, with 10 positions matching TRBD2. The J segment lost 5 bases and the V segment lost 6 bases, leaving 10 bases of the junction unmatched. The CDR3 length is 15 residues. Germline V gene lookup returns CDR1 DFQATT and CDR2 SNEGSKA (reference sequence). The CDR3 region has the DNA TGCAGTGCCACCCAACTAGCGGGGATCGACAATGAGCAGTTCTTC. Translated: CSATQLAGIDNEQFF.

V is TRBV20-1 and J is TRBJ2-7; TRBD1 is a possible D gene (6 bases). The germline CDR1 and CDR2 sequences are DFQATT and SNEGSKA (reference sequence). The CDR3 has 14 amino acids. V lost 3 bases and J lost 2, with 14 bases in between. The DNA for the CDR3 is TGCAGTGCTAGCAGGGCAGGGGCCCCCTACGAGCAGTACTTC. Amino acids: CSASRAGAPYEQYF.

The V and J genes are TRBV20-1 and TRBJ1-2; 10 bases fit TRBD1. Germline assignment: CDR1 DFQATT and CDR2 SNEGSKA (reference sequence). The junction had 7 bases not matched to a gene; V was cut back by 5 bases and J by 4 bases. The CDR3 loop spans 14 amino acids. The CDR3 sequence is CSAGTGEFGYGYTF. The CDR3 DNA reads as TGCAGTGCTGGGACAGGGGAATTCGGCTATGGCTACACCTTC.

V and J are TRBV12-3 or TRBV12-4 and TRBJ2-2, with TRBD1 matching over 7 bases. CDR3 length: 15 residues. The trim removed 2 bases at V and 6 bases at J, leaving 6 bases unmatched. CDR3 sequence (DNA): TGTGCCAGCAGTTTATGGGTCCAGGGGGCCGGGGAGCTGTTTTTT. Protein: CASSLWVQGAGELFF.

This clonotype was observed a few times. The rearrangement links TRBV7-9 to TRBJ1-1; D is undetermined. The V end lost 2 bases, the J end lost 4 bases, and 11 bases lay between the germline ends. Germline CDR1 is SEHNR and CDR2 is FQNEAQ (reference sequence). The CDR3 has 14 residues. The CDR3 bases are TGTGCCAGCAGCTTATCACAGCCAACCACTGAAGCTTTCTTT. It is translated as CASSLSQPTTEAFF.

The chain recombines TRBV6-1 with TRBJ2-2; no definite D call. This CDR3 spans 13 amino acids. Germline V lookup: CDR1 MNHNS, CDR2 SASEGT. Trimming shortened V by 7 bases and J by 1 base, and 7 bases separated the two germline ends. CDR3 in amino acids: CASTNENTGELFF. DNA for the CDR3: TGTGCCAGCACCAACGAGAACACCGGGGAGCTGTTTTTT.

The V gene is TRBV6-1, the J gene TRBJ2-1, with 7 bases that match TRBD2. Germline V gene sequence: CDR1 MNHNS, CDR2 SASEGT. The CDR3 has 16 residues. Germline trimming cut 8 bases from V and 4 bases from J; bases unmatched to any gene: 14. DNA for the CDR3: TGTGCCAGCGAACTCACTCTAGCGGTCGGATACAATGAGCAGTTCTTC. This gives the protein CASELTLAVGYNEQFF.

This chain's CDR3 is CASSYRSWERNTGELFF. As DNA, the CDR3 is TGTGCCAGCAGTTATAGGAGCTGGGAAAGGAACACCGGGGAGCTGTTTTTT. V gene TRBV6-5 combines with J gene TRBJ2-2, with unresolved D. The ends were cut back, 3 bases at V and 1 base at J, with 15 bases in the middle. CDR1 is MNHEY and CDR2 is SVGAGI in the germline V gene. This CDR3 spans 17 amino acids.